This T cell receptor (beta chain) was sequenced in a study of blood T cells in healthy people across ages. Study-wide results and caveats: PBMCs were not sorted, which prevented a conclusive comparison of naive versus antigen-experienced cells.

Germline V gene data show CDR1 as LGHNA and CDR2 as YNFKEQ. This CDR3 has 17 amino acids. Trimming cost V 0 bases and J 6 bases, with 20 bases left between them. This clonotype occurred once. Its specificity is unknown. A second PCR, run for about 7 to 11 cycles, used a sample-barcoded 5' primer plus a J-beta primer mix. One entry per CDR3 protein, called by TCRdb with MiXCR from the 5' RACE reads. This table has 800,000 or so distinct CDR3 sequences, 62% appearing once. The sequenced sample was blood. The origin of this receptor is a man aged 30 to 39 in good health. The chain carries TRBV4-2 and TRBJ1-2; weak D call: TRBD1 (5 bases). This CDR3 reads CASSQDIVFTGVHGYTF. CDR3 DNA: TGTGCCAGCAGCCAAGATATCGTCTTTACGGGGGTCCATGGCTACACCTTC.